This entry lists 2 T cell receptor beta chains sequenced from one sample in a study of Ad26.COV2.S vaccination and SARS-CoV-2 variants. Regarding treatment: roughly 20 received Ad26.COV2.S at low or high dose, single or two shots; about 5 received placebo; per-sample allocation not given. Sampling was performed 63 days after the first vaccine or placebo injection. Sequenced by immunoSEQ multiplex PCR; TCRdb stores in-frame clones only, minus some. The table includes approximately 500,000 clones, approximately 88% detected once. Source: peripheral blood, taken in a trial of Ad26.COV2.S vaccine versus placebo. The receptors come from a person between 18 and 65 years old who received the Ad26.COV2.S COVID-19 vaccine or a placebo.

The chain recombines TRBV5-1 with TRBJ1-2, with D tentatively TRBD1 (5 bases). Germline assignment: CDR1 SGHRS and CDR2 YFSETQ. The germline V and J ends were trimmed by 0 bases and 8 bases, with 14 bases remaining between them. This CDR3 is 14 amino acids long. Written as DNA, the CDR3 is TGCGCCAGCAGCTTGGCCTTCAGGGACGAGGGCTACACCTTC. Its translation: CASSLAFRDEGYTF. The full variable domain, rest sourced from reference TRBV5-1 and TRBJ1-2, is KAGVTQTPRYLIKTRGQQVTLSCSPISGHRSVSWYQQTPGQGLQFLFEYFSETQRNKGNFPGRFSGRQFSNSRSEMNVSTLELGDSALYLCASSLAFRDEGYTFGSGTRLTVV.

This chain connects TRBV28 to TRBJ2-1; D uncertain. Germline V gives CDR1 MDHEN, CDR2 SYDVKM. This CDR3 comprises 14 residues. V lost 7 bases, J lost 7 bases, and 17 bases lay in between. CDR3 nucleotides: TGTGCCAGCACTATCTCAATCCGGGCGAATGAGCAGTTCTTC. Translating it yields CASTISIRANEQFF.